The table lists the clone carrying this TCR beta chain with a few counts. The sample originates from a study of T cell changes during pregnancy in multiple sclerosis. The table came from immunoSEQ multiplex PCR; TCRdb's copy has only in-frame clones and leaves some out. The sample includes roughly 93,000 clones, 92% of them seen just once. The receptor's source is a female donor in good health, enrolled as a control in a pregnancy study. The sequences come from peripheral blood, collected after pregnancy.

The CDR3 nucleotides read TGTGCCAGCAGCCCGGGGGGGGTTGGGGAGACCCAGTACTTC. This codes for CASSPGGVGETQYF. This chain joins TRBV4-2 and TRBJ2-5; 8 nucleotides agree with TRBD2. V lost 4 bases and J lost 5; bases outside the gene matches: 6. The CDR3 spans 14 residues. The V gene's germline CDR1 is LGHNA and CDR2 YNFKEQ.